This T cell receptor (beta chain) was found in a study of cytomegalovirus exposure and HLA in healthy donors (dated by TCRdb to about 2017). Turning to the overall study: An earlier analysis of approximately 600 of the donors reported roughly 270 Gb of sequence data and some 100 million unique TCR beta sequences from 190 million or so T cells. Roughly 300 gigabases of sequencing data and 70 million to 100 million unique TCR sequences were included in an early release covering 500 to 750 HLA-typed donors. Of the roughly 410 genotyped donors, more than 75% were placed in the genetic ancestry cluster associated with self-reported Caucasian donors. The study aimed to test whether signatures of past pathogen exposure could be identified by cataloging public T cell receptors. The study profiled the T cell repertoires of under 850 subjects by immunosequencing and related them to cytomegalovirus serostatus. Besides the first cohort of roughly 640 subjects, a separate validation cohort made up of about 120 different subjects was used. High-throughput TCR immunosequencing, statistical association of individual TCRs with disease status, and machine learning were combined to predict cytomegalovirus infection status. In a later analysis, previously published TCR beta repertoires from hundreds of donors were re-analyzed and high-resolution HLA genotyping was added so that TCR occurrence patterns could be studied. Rather than using new phenotypic data, the later analysis identified candidate immune exposures from TCR beta sequences and from how often those sequences occurred across donors. In an earlier analysis of roughly 600 of the donors, high-throughput TCR beta sequencing was used to judge whether each TCR beta V gene segment behaved as functional or pseudogenic. Alongside the repertoire data, information on donor age, sex, ethnicity and CMV serostatus was compiled. A later genetic analysis used genome-wide SNP genotypes for about three fifths of the 666 donors, treating that subset as a discovery cohort. Every discovery cohort repertoire had been produced on one sequencing platform. Both class I and class II loci were covered by HLA typing, at four-digit resolution. Typing coverage varied by locus: about 620-630 donors for A, B, C, DRB1 and DQB1; roughly 500 for DQA1; more than 600 for DPA1; more than 450 for DPB1. About five DR-DQ haplotypes were handled as single units for association and clustering, since linkage in the cohort was strong. On average, roughly 200,000 unique TCR beta nucleotide sequences were sequenced per donor among several hundred genotyped donors of the cohort, with roughly 18% of those sequences being non-productive.

The library came from the immunoSEQ multiplex PCR assay. A mixture of 60 forward primers for TCR Vbeta segments and 13 reverse primers for TCR Jbeta segments was used in the multiplex PCR. Amplification of the CDR3 region of rearranged TCR beta genes was performed with a multiplex PCR assay on genomic DNA. The Illumina HiSeq System was used to sequence the amplified TCR beta libraries as 87-base-pair reads. The study's processing was this. A later analysis counted approximately 84 million unique TCR beta chains across the 550 to 800 repertoires, and roughly 11 million of these chains were shared by at least two donors. Raw reads were error-corrected and collapsed into unique sequences by a nearest-neighbor algorithm in which closely related sequences were merged to remove PCR and sequencing errors. V, D and J gene segments were assigned by aligning CDR3 sequences to IMGT reference sequences. Each retained sequence needed at least a six-nucleotide match to both a V gene segment and a J gene segment. A rearrangement was called productive if the CDR3 had no stop codons and remained in frame with V and J, and every other rearrangement was called non-productive. CDR3 was defined according to IMGT convention as the region running from the second conserved V-encoded cysteine to the conserved J-encoded phenylalanine. Sequences without an unambiguous match to a single V gene segment were excluded from the earlier analysis of several hundred of the donors. An earlier analysis of 550 to 650 of the donors classified V segments as functional when productive rearrangements were above 56.7% and as segregating when the standard deviation between donors was above 5%. A statistical classification framework was built to diagnose cytomegalovirus status from the catalog of TCR beta chain sequences. In a later analysis, V and J genes were assigned by comparing TCR nucleotide sequences against IMGT/GENE-DB human TR gene sequences. In a later analysis, CDR3 sequences and most-parsimonious VDJ recombination scenarios were assigned using the TCRdist pipeline. In a later analysis, every TCR beta chain was defined by the combination of its CDR3 amino acid sequence and its V-gene family, and reads without a unique V-gene family were dropped. A later analysis removed 500 to 600 highly shared, low-generation-probability nucleotide sequences to deal with suspected cross-contamination and a sequencing artifact. In a later analysis, a clonal expansion index for each public chain was calculated from normalized within-repertoire ranks of inferred template counts. A later analysis computed generation probabilities with a VDJ recombination model fitted to out-of-frame rearrangements, and checked the results against IGoR. Hypergeometric tests were used in a later analysis to score TCR-TCR, TCR-HLA and TCR-CMV co-occurrence, with a repertoire-size bias correction applied to the TCR pairs. To estimate false discovery rates, a later analysis permuted the HLA or CMV assignments 20 times. In a later analysis, co-occurring TCRs were grouped using DBSCAN, with TCRdist sequence similarity added in when clustering inside HLA-allele-positive subsets. Repertoires with fewer than 30,000 or more than 120,000 public chains were left out of co-occurrence clustering, as were a few repertoires with anomalous nucleotide sharing. Not all clones reach the TCRdb copy of this immuneACCESS table, which keeps in-frame sequences only. Checked studies attribute under half of the gap to unresolved V genes and leave the rest unexplained. V and J calls and clone size are as listed in that table; D and trimming were resolved from the DNA. The sample profile shows approximately 140,000 clones; 50% to 75% of them were found once. Of the sample, 6% to 8.5% falls within the top ten clones.

As encoded in the germline V gene (reference sequence), CDR1 is SEHNR while CDR2 is FQNEAQ. Spanning cysteine to phenylalanine, the CDR3 consists of 17 amino acids. The retained sequence is limited to the CDR3, 51 bases, with the frame set at the first base. The V end gives up 1 base and the J end 7 bases, leaving 11 bases in the junction not matched to a gene. The cohort was made up of 666 healthy bone marrow donors. Cohort members were all nominally healthy when sampled, although unrecorded immune exposures were likely present. The donor was CMV seropositive and belonged to the group of 250 to 300 seropositive cohort members. Every donor gave a peripheral blood sample, and the peripheral blood mononuclear cells from that sample were used for TCR beta sequencing. The Qiagen DNeasy Blood Extraction Kit was used to extract genomic DNA from the blood cell samples. What the authors observed across the whole study: The cohort was sequenced for TCR beta chains only, and without alpha or paired-chain data the features that could be detected were limited. Because some donors lacked HLA typing at each locus, the association tests relied only on the typed subset. Presence/absence analyses assumed roughly uniform sequencing depth across donors, an assumption that may not hold. A later analysis associated approximately 17,000 TCR beta sequences with specific HLA alleles at a false discovery rate of 0.05. Assigning TCR associations to individual alleles was difficult when HLA alleles, especially DR and DQ, strongly co-occurred. Most TCR sequences were seen in very few donors, while some public TCRs were found in many individuals. According to a later analysis, parvovirus B19, influenza, CMV and Epstein-Barr virus appeared linked to several top co-occurrence clusters. A group of highly shared sequence variants was considered likely to be a technical artifact of the sequencing pipeline. The classifier was reported to diagnose cytomegalovirus status with high specificity and sensitivity in both the original and validation cohorts. In an earlier analysis of some 500 of the donors, most TCR beta V segments were observed in productive rearrangements about 87% or about 30% of the time, broadly matching IMGT annotations. A later genetic analysis associated a missense DCLRE1C variant with V-gene and J-gene trimming of TCR beta chains, and an independent cohort replicated the association. In the study, 150 to 200 TCR beta chains were listed as associated with cytomegalovirus. A further reported finding was that TCR beta sequences accurately predicted the HLA-A and HLA-B alleles for most subjects in the first cohort. The only immune exposure information available for the cohort was CMV serostatus. The earlier analysis of nearly 600 of the donors excluded roughly 17 rarely observed V segments, including chromosome 9 orphons, because counts were too low. In vitro tests confirmed that three of the cytomegalovirus-associated TCR beta chains recognize cytomegalovirus antigens. Linkage disequilibrium might explain the correlated functional status among segregating V segments, but an unknown experimental factor could not be excluded. In a later analysis, most CMV-associated TCR beta chains were found to appear HLA-restricted, with HLA associations seemingly driven largely by CMV exposure. The authors suggested that the approach could potentially be extended to other disease states and immunological phenotypes. According to a later genetic analysis, donors in an Asian-associated ancestry cluster had fewer N-insertions in productive TCRs than the approximately 610-donor mean. According to a later analysis, TCR association rates differed among HLA loci, with DRB1 alleles showing the most associated TCRs and HLA-C alleles showing the fewest. Some IMGT-functional V segments, including TRBV6-2 and TRBV6-3, could not be distinguished by the 87-base-pair reads and were therefore excluded. A later analysis found that HLA-associated TCR beta chains were more clonally expanded and had lower generation probabilities than equally common non-associated chains.

Regarding this clone: Its antigen is still unknown. The sample holds no much larger clone one base away, and base qualities are not on file.

The TCR originated in a woman aged 55-75 years in good health and CMV-seropositive. Recombination joined TRBV7-9 with TRBJ2-7; the central 12 bases match TRBD1. The specimen sequenced was PBMCs. The DNA is TGTGCCAGCAGCTTAGATTTATCGGGACAGGGGGCGCGGGAGCAGTACTTC. It specifies CASSLDLSGQGAREQYF.